A single sample gave rise to the 21 T cell receptor beta chains below, sequenced in a study of blood T cell repertoires in COVID-19. This table comes from immunoSEQ multiplex PCR, and its TCRdb copy is limited to in-frame clones, with some not included. The repertoire includes about 240,000 clones, approximately 86% of them detected once, and about 3.3% sits in the top ten. The specimen sequenced was PBMCs or T cells enriched from blood (not recorded which). These receptors were collected from a woman in her 40s with acute COVID-19.

This CDR3 is CASSLTGEGYEQYF. Here the CDR3 DNA reads TGTGCCAGCAGCTTGACAGGGGAGGGGTACGAGCAGTACTTC. This chain uses TRBV11-3 with TRBJ2-7, with a weak D call TRBD1 (8 bases). Germline V gene sequence: CDR1 SGHNT, CDR2 YENEEA. Trimming cost V 3 bases and J 4 bases, with 13 bases left between them. This CDR3 has 14 residues.

The gene calls are TRBV11-3 and TRBJ2-1; the match to TRBD2 covers 10 bases. This CDR3 spans 16 amino acids. CDR1 is SGHNT and CDR2 is YENEEA in the germline V gene. V dropped 1 base and J dropped 8; count of bases not matched to a gene: 8. The CDR3 DNA sequence: TGTGCCAGCAGCTTAGTGTACGGACTAGCGGAAGATGAGCAGTTCTTC. It yields the protein CASSLVYGLAEDEQFF.

J is TRBJ2-2 and V is TRBV6-5; 14 nucleotides align to TRBD2. V was clipped by 2 bases and J by 8 bases; unmatched bases: 1. The CDR3 length is 15 residues. Looked up from germline, CDR1 is MNHEY and CDR2 is SVGAGI. The CDR3 nucleotides read TGTGCCAGCAGTTACGGGACTAGCGGGAGTGGGGAGCTGTTTTTT. As protein: CASSYGTSGSGELFF.

This chain links TRBV19 with TRBJ1-4; possibly TRBD1 for D (5 bases). Germline CDR1 reads LNHDA; CDR2 reads SQIVND (reference sequence). The CDR3 loop spans 16 amino acids. Trimming took 3 bases from V and 10 from J, leaving 21 bases between them. CDR3 nucleotides: TGTGCCAGTAGTATTAGCGGTGAACTGAAGAGGGGAAAACTGTTTTTT. It specifies CASSISGELKRGKLFF.

CDR3 DNA sequence: TGTGCCAGCACTACGCCGGGGGGCTATGGCTACACCTTC. This sequence encodes CASTTPGGYGYTF. This chain connects TRBV7-2 to TRBJ1-2; D possibly corresponds to TRBD1 (5 bases). The germline V gene has CDR1 SGHTA and CDR2 FQGNSA. V lost 7 bases and J lost 4, with 13 bases in between. This CDR3 contains 13 residues.

J is TRBJ1-1 and V is TRBV5-1; the match to TRBD1 covers 7 bases. The germline V gene has CDR1 SGHRS and CDR2 YFSETQ. V was pared by 0 bases and J by 7 bases, with 0 bases of the junction left unmatched. This CDR3 contains 12 residues. CDR3 bases: TGCGCCAGCAGCTTGGGGGACAGTGAAGCTTTCTTT. It translates to CASSLGDSEAFF.

The chain recombines TRBV5-1 with TRBJ2-7; 10 nucleotides line up with TRBD2. CDR1 SGHRS and CDR2 YFSETQ come from the germline V gene. The J segment lost 3 bases and the V segment lost 2 bases, leaving 8 bases of the junction unmatched. The CDR3 has 16 amino acids. The CDR3 loop reads CASSFIPSGSLYEQYF. The CDR3 nucleotides read TGCGCCAGCAGCTTCATACCTAGCGGGAGTCTCTACGAGCAGTACTTC.

The rearrangement links TRBV11-3 to TRBJ2-1; 12 positions match TRBD2. Per the germline V gene, CDR1 is SGHNT and CDR2 is YENEEA. With 1 base clipped from V and 9 bases from J, the junction kept 7 bases outside the gene matches. This CDR3 contains 16 residues. The CDR3 loop reads CASSLAGLAGFGEQFF. DNA for the CDR3: TGTGCCAGCAGCTTAGCAGGACTAGCGGGATTCGGTGAGCAGTTCTTC.

V is TRBV14 and J is TRBJ1-1; D might be TRBD1 (6 bases). V shed 4 bases and J shed 2 bases, with 11 bases lying between them. Germline CDR1 reads SGHDN; CDR2 reads FVKESK. The CDR3 has 14 residues. CDR3 sequence: CASSPTGINTEAFF. The CDR3, as DNA: TGTGCCAGCAGCCCGACAGGAATTAACACTGAAGCTTTCTTT.

The chain combines TRBV6-1 with TRBJ2-4; 7 nucleotides agree with TRBD2. Trimming at V came to 4 bases and at J to 0 bases, leaving 12 bases not matched to a gene. Germline lookup yields CDR1 MNHNS and CDR2 SASEGT. CDR3 length equals 18 residues. The CDR3 DNA sequence: TGTGCCAGCAGTGTCTTTGCGGGGGAGAGAATAGCCAAAAACATTCAGTACTTC. It is translated as CASSVFAGERIAKNIQYF.

Regarding this clone: The junction departs from germline at one end; a sequencing error may be responsible. The chain couples TRBV7-7 to TRBJ2-1, with TRBD1 matching 7 bases. The CDR3 is made up of 13 amino acids. Germline assignment: CDR1 SSHAT and CDR2 FNYEAQ (reference sequence). The CDR3 loop is CASSQGQNNEQFF. Here the CDR3 DNA reads TGTGCTAGCAGCCAGGGACAGAACAATGAGCAGTTCTTC.

This clone was observed once. This rearrangement joins TRBV27 to TRBJ2-7; D gene ambiguous. This CDR3 has 13 residues. Germline loops: CDR1 MNHEY, CDR2 SMNVEV (reference sequence). Between the trimmed V and J ends, which lost 3 bases and 0 bases, there was a span of 6 bases. CDR3 nucleotide sequence: TGTGCCAGCAGTTTGGCGGCCTCCTACGAGCAGTACTTC. It encodes CASSLAASYEQYF.

The V and J genes are TRBV11-3 and TRBJ2-3; TRBD2 matches at 12 bases. Losses at the gene ends were 7 bases for V and 2 bases for J; bases not matched to a gene: 7. The CDR3 runs 16 residues. Germline loops: CDR1 SGHNT, CDR2 YENEEA. The CDR3 spells CASTHGLAGPTDTQYF. The CDR3 coding sequence is TGTGCCAGCACCCATGGACTAGCGGGGCCCACAGATACGCAGTATTTT.

J is TRBJ2-7 and V is TRBV28; no definite D call. There are 13 residues in the CDR3. The germline gives CDR1 MDHEN, CDR2 SYDVKM. V lost 3 bases to trimming and J lost 4 bases, with 10 bases between them. CDR3: CASSFNFGYEQYF. As DNA, the CDR3 is TGTGCCAGCAGTTTTAATTTCGGGTACGAGCAGTACTTC.

CDR3 in DNA: TGTGCCAGCACACGGAGGGAAGTGAACTATGGCTACACCTTC. Translation gives CASTRREVNYGYTF. This chain joins TRBV6-5 and TRBJ1-2; no definite D call. Germline-derived CDR1 and CDR2 are MNHEY and SVGAGI. The CDR3 length is 14 residues. Trimming took off 7 bases at V and 2 bases at J, with 14 bases between the two ends.

The CDR3 nucleotides are TGTGCCTGGAGTGCCCGGACAGGGGGCGCTTGGGAGACCCAGTACTTC. Amino acid sequence: CAWSARTGGAWETQYF. J is TRBJ2-5 and V is TRBV30, with 11 bases matching TRBD1. The CDR3 covers 16 residues. CDR1 GTSNPN and CDR2 SVGIG come from the germline V gene (reference sequence). With 1 base clipped from V and 5 bases from J, the junction kept 9 bases outside the gene matches. The full variable domain, rest sourced from reference TRBV30 and TRBJ2-5, is SQTIHQWPATLVQPVGSPLSLECTVEGTSNPNLYWYRQAAGRGLQLLFYSVGIGQISSEVPQNLSASRPQDRQFILSSKKLLLSDSGFYLCAWSARTGGAWETQYFGPGTRLLVL.

The chain couples TRBV18 to TRBJ1-5; D is unclear. The CDR3 has 13 amino acids. Trimming cost V 4 bases and J 2 bases, with 6 bases left between them. In germline, CDR1 is KGHSH, CDR2 LQKENI. The CDR3 nucleotides read TGTGCCAGCTCACTACAAGGCAATCAGCCCCAGCATTTT. It yields the protein CASSLQGNQPQHF.

This chain uses TRBV24-1 with TRBJ1-2; tentatively, D is TRBD1 (6 bases). V shed 1 base and J shed 14 bases, with 16 bases lying between them. The CDR3 totals 13 residues. From germline, CDR1 is KGHDR and CDR2 SFDVKD. The chain's CDR3 is CATSDLQGSDCTF. CDR3 DNA: TGTGCCACCAGTGATTTACAGGGATCAGACTGTACCTTC.

This clone was counted once. The rearrangement links TRBV19 to TRBJ2-1, with 10 bases lining up with TRBD2. V lost 9 bases and J lost 9; bases outside the gene matches: 14. CDR1 and CDR2 (germline): LNHDA, SQIVND (reference sequence). There are 15 residues in the CDR3. CDR3 sequence reads: CASKSEREGRSEQFF. The CDR3 DNA reads as TGTGCCAGCAAATCGGAGCGGGAGGGCCGGAGTGAGCAGTTCTTC.

The chain couples TRBV14 to TRBJ2-7, with 11 bases matching TRBD2. Germline lookup yields CDR1 SGHDN and CDR2 FVKESK. The CDR3 is 16 residues long. Trimming at V came to 2 bases and at J to 2 bases, leaving 5 bases not matched to a gene. DNA of the CDR3: TGTGCCAGCAGCCAAAAAGGGACTAGCGGAACCTACGAGCAGTACTTC. Its protein is CASSQKGTSGTYEQYF.

V usage is TRBV11-2 and J usage is TRBJ1-4, with a tentative D call TRBD1 (6 bases). V lost 2 bases to trimming and J lost 7 bases, with 8 bases between them. CDR3 length: 13 amino acids. The germline V gene has CDR1 SGHAT and CDR2 FQNNGV. CDR3: CASSLNRAEKLFF. The CDR3, as DNA: TGTGCCAGCAGCTTAAACAGGGCTGAAAAACTGTTTTTT. The entire variable domain, with the rest obtained from reference TRBV11-2 and TRBJ1-4, is as follows: EAGVAQSPRYKIIEKRQSVAFWCNPISGHATLYWYQQILGQGPKLLIQFQNNGVVDDSQLPKDRFSAERLKGVDSTLKIQPAKLEDSAVYLCASSLNRAEKLFFGSGTQLSVL.